A selection of T cell receptor beta chains follows, all from one sample in a study of T cells in Graves' hyperthyroidism and ophthalmopathy. One entry per CDR3 protein results from TCRdb running MiXCR on the multiplex PCR reads. The sample lists 250,000 to 300,000 distinct CDR3 sequences; roughly 13% were seen once. The sequencing sample was made of blood. These receptors originate from a woman in her thirties or forties with Graves' hyperthyroidism. Each CDR3 is given with its conserved first and last residue. D genes are given only for firm matches. Not all rows give a size; the values are once, few, many and, for expanded clones, a class.

v_gene,j_gene,abundance,d_gene,CDR3aa,CDR3nt
TRBV11-2,TRBJ2-2,many,TRBD2,CASSLRTSGLNTGELFF,TGTGCCAGCAGCCTCCGGACTAGCGGGCTGAACACCGGGGAGCTGTTTTTT
TRBV28,TRBJ2-4,many,NA,CASSLKQGYIQYF,TGTGCCAGCAGTCTGAAGCAAGGCTACATTCAGTACTTC
TRBV6-1,TRBJ2-1,many,NA,CASSAGPTVNEQFF,TGTGCCAGCAGTGCCGGACCCACCGTCAATGAGCAGTTCTTC
TRBV18,TRBJ1-1,NA,TRBD1,CASSPDRVGRYTEAFF,TGTGCCAGCTCACCCGACAGGGTAGGACGGTACACTGAAGCTTTCTTT
TRBV6-1,TRBJ2-3,many,TRBD2,CASSEPGRGEDTQYF,TGTGCCAGCAGTGAGCCGGGACGGGGGGAAGATACGCAGTATTTT
TRBV12-3/TRBV12-4,TRBJ1-2,many,NA,CASSSSRSGLGYTF,TGTGCCAGCAGTTCTTCCCGGTCTGGACTTGGCTACACCTTC
TRBV7-8,TRBJ1-3,many,NA,CASSSLRTSGNTIYF,TGTGCCAGCAGTTCCCTCCGGACCTCTGGAAACACCATATATTTT
TRBV15,TRBJ2-3,NA,NA,CATSAGIGGVTDTQYF,TGTGCCACCAGCGCGGGGATTGGGGGCGTCACAGATACGCAGTATTTT
TRBV7-2,TRBJ2-5,many,NA,CASSIYRETQYF,TGTGCCAGCAGCATCTACAGGGAGACCCAGTACTTC
TRBV7-8,TRBJ2-1,NA,TRBD2,CASSLRRAGGRGNEQFF,TGTGCCAGCAGCTTACGACGAGCGGGAGGGCGGGGCAATGAGCAGTTCTTC
TRBV6-1,TRBJ2-1,many,TRBD2,CASSSGRAVEQFF,TGTGCCAGCAGTAGCGGGAGGGCCGTTGAGCAGTTCTTC
TRBV11-1,TRBJ2-1,once,NA,CASSFTIGSYNEQFF,TGTGCCAGCAGCTTTACCATCGGGAGCTACAATGAGCAGTTCTTC
TRBV20-1,TRBJ1-1,many,NA,CSARGVGGNTEAFF,TGCAGTGCTAGGGGGGTTGGGGGAAACACTGAAGCTTTCTTT
TRBV3-1,TRBJ2-4,many,TRBD2,CASSQDTGGRDIQYF,TGTGCCAGCAGCCAAGATACAGGCGGGAGAGACATTCAGTACTTC
TRBV7-2,TRBJ1-5,many,TRBD1,CASSPSGTAYQPQHF,TGTGCCAGCAGCCCATCCGGGACAGCCTATCAGCCCCAGCATTTT
TRBV28,TRBJ2-5,NA,TRBD2,CASSQLAGKETQYF,TGTGCCAGCAGTCAACTAGCGGGAAAAGAGACCCAGTACTTC
TRBV12-3/TRBV12-4,TRBJ2-2,few,NA,CASSLGAGLFF,TGTGCCAGCAGTTTAGGGGCGGGGCTGTTTTTT
TRBV7-8,TRBJ2-7,many,NA,CASSLSRRNNEQYF,TGTGCCAGCAGCCTGAGCAGGAGGAACAACGAGCAGTACTTC
TRBV2,TRBJ1-1,many,NA,CASSTPKGDTEAFF,TGTGCCAGCAGCACCCCGAAGGGAGACACTGAAGCTTTCTTT
TRBV3-1,TRBJ1-1,many,NA,CASSQAGAGTEAFF,TGTGCCAGCAGCCAAGCCGGGGCAGGGACTGAAGCTTTCTTT
TRBV7-6,TRBJ2-1,few,NA,CASSRTRLGSSYNEQFF,TGTGCCAGCAGCCGTACAAGACTGGGGAGCTCCTACAATGAGCAGTTCTTC
TRBV20-1,TRBJ1-5,many,TRBD1,CSAGDSSGSNQPQHF,TGCAGTGCGGGGGACAGCTCAGGGAGCAATCAGCCCCAGCATTTT
TRBV2,TRBJ2-3,many,NA,CASSELMTSTDTQYF,TGTGCCAGCAGTGAATTGATGACGAGCACAGATACGCAGTATTTT
TRBV7-9,TRBJ1-3,many,NA,CASSLDPGQGNTIYF,TGTGCCAGCAGCTTAGACCCCGGGCAGGGGAACACCATATATTTT
TRBV19,TRBJ2-2,few,NA,CASRALDGGLGGELFF,TGTGCCAGTAGAGCCCTGGACGGGGGCCTCGGCGGGGAGCTGTTTTTT
TRBV5-1,TRBJ2-7,NA,TRBD2,CASSLGRLAETYEQYF,TGCGCCAGCAGCTTGGGTCGGCTAGCGGAGACCTACGAGCAGTACTTC
TRBV6-1,TRBJ1-5,NA,TRBD1,CASTRGQGQPQHF,TGTGCCAGCACTAGGGGGCAGGGTCAGCCCCAGCATTTT
TRBV30,TRBJ1-6,NA,NA,CAWRKRTANTNSPLHF,TGTGCCTGGAGGAAAAGGACAGCCAACACGAATTCACCCCTCCACTTT
TRBV24-1,TRBJ1-1,many,NA,CATSDADTNPSFDTEAFF,TGTGCCACCAGTGATGCGGACACGAACCCGTCGTTCGACACTGAAGCTTTCTTT
TRBV11-3,TRBJ2-2,many,TRBD1,CASSRAGTGLAGELFF,TGTGCCAGCAGCCGGGCCGGGACAGGGTTAGCCGGGGAGCTGTTTTTT
TRBV2,TRBJ2-7,NA,TRBD2,CASSPRSPSSGVFYEQYF,TGTGCCAGCAGTCCAAGGTCCCCTTCTAGCGGGGTATTCTACGAGCAGTACTTC
TRBV10-3,TRBJ2-5,NA,TRBD1,CAINQDREGTQYF,TGTGCCATCAACCAAGACAGGGAAGGGACCCAGTACTTC
TRBV2,TRBJ2-7,many,TRBD1,CASRAGQGYREQYF,TGTGCCAGCAGGGCGGGACAGGGCTACCGCGAGCAGTACTTC
TRBV5-1,TRBJ2-2,few,NA,CASSLSAANTGELFF,TGCGCCAGCAGCTTAAGCGCCGCGAACACCGGGGAGCTGTTTTTT
TRBV7-3,TRBJ2-2,many,TRBD1,CASSQGQGRTGELFF,TGTGCCAGCAGCCAGGGACAGGGGAGGACCGGGGAGCTGTTTTTT